The clone carrying this T cell receptor (beta chain) was detected many times. The source of the sample is a study of T cells in Graves' hyperthyroidism and ophthalmopathy. The wider study: Peripheral blood samples were taken at initial diagnosis, prior to any treatment.

Amplified TCR beta CDR3 regions derived from RNA transcripts. The HTBI primer set was used in a first-round RT-PCR of the TCR CDR3. TCRdb used MiXCR to reprocess the multiplex PCR reads, holding one entry per CDR3 protein. The profile shows 500,000 to 750,000 distinct CDR3 sequences, 13% to 15% of them singletons. The CDR3 runs 15 residues. Trimming shortened V by 3 bases and J by 4 bases, and 16 bases separated the two germline ends. Germline CDR1 reads MDHEN; CDR2 reads SYDVKM. This TCR was sampled from a woman under 30 with Graves' ophthalmopathy. This chain joins TRBV28 and TRBJ2-7, with D unclear. The sequenced sample was blood. The CDR3 sequence: CASSLDGVSPYEQYF. The CDR3 DNA sequence: TGTGCCAGCAGTTTGGACGGCGTTTCTCCATACGAGCAGTACTTC.